This T cell receptor (beta chain) was sequenced for a study of blood T cell repertoires in COVID-19. Study at large: COVID-19 samples, acute and convalescent, were from the United States, Italy and Spain. The cDNA or gDNA used as material had been derived from T cells, B-cell-depleted T cells, or PBMCs.

The CDR3 covers 15 residues. Germline CDR1 and CDR2: SGHRS and YFSETQ. V lost 0 bases and J lost 4; bases outside the gene matches: 7. The authors' processing: Reference gene primer amplification yielded estimated nucleated cell counts. TCRdb's copy holds only in-frame clones and misses some; the assay was immunoSEQ multiplex PCR. The D gene and trimming were derived from the DNA, and the V and J assignments and clone size from that table. This sample carries around 180,000 clones, approximately 80% of them seen once, and the ten largest clones take around 6.8%. This TCR was recovered from a human donor in a cohort sampled during active COVID-19. The sequenced sample was peripheral blood. The rearrangement joins TRBV5-1 to TRBJ2-7; 7 bases match TRBD1. Here the CDR3 reads CASSLAPTGLYEQYF. The CDR3 nucleotides are TGCGCCAGCAGCTTGGCCCCGACAGGGCTGTACGAGCAGTACTTC.